The present T cell receptor beta chain was sequenced within a study of tumor-infiltrating lymphocytes in glioblastoma multiforme. TCRB libraries came from RNA via three nested multiplex PCR rounds. A C-beta primer primed TCRB cDNA from roughly 0.5 ug RNA. No unique molecular identifiers were described for these TCRB libraries. TCRdb processed the multiplex PCR reads anew with MiXCR; each CDR3 protein has one entry. The sample yields 9,500 to 12,000 distinct CDR3 sequences, around 64% seen once. Judged by abundance, this clonotype is large. The antigen remains undetermined. Findings of the study overall: No surface-marker sorting into functional T cell subtypes was done.

This CDR3 has 14 residues. Germline CDR1 is MNHEY and CDR2 is SVGAGI. V lost 2 bases and J lost 9, with 14 bases in between. The material sequenced was brain tumor tissue. The genes are TRBV6-5 and TRBJ2-1; no clear D gene. The TCR originated in a male donor with glioblastoma. CDR3 DNA sequence: TGTGCCAGCAGTTACGGGCCGGGCTTCGGTGAGCAGTTCTTC. Its translation: CASSYGPGFGEQFF.